The 27 T cell receptor beta chains below come from one sample, sequenced in a study of PD-1 blockade in classical Hodgkin lymphoma (TCRdb year 2020). The time point label on this specimen signifies: cycle 4 day 1 (C4D1), after five to seven weeks of nivolumab. Relapse after autologous stem cell transplantation had occurred in all trial patients, and cohorts A, B and C were distinguished by prior brentuximab vedotin exposure. The receptor library was made with the immunoSEQ multiplex PCR assay. TCRdb obtained this table from immuneACCESS and retained in-frame rearrangements with V and J assigned. These tables miss some clones; where compared with another copy, unresolved V genes account for less than half of the shortfall, and the remainder is unexplained. This sample comprises tens of thousands of clones, 90% of them detected only once. Approximately 15% of the sample comes from the top ten. This specimen was peripheral blood mononuclear cells (PBMCs), taken before the fourth cycle of nivolumab. All receptors derive from a human donor with classical Hodgkin lymphoma.

The rearrangement joins TRBV14 to TRBJ1-4, with a possible D match to TRBD1 (6 bases). The CDR3 contains 15 residues. CDR1 and CDR2 (germline): SGHDN, FVKESK. With 4 bases removed from V and 0 bases from J, the gap between germline ends came to 9 bases. CDR3 sequence (DNA): TGTGCCAGCAGCCGCCGGACAGCAACTAATGAAAAACTGTTTTTT. Its protein product is CASSRRTATNEKLFF.

This rearrangement joins TRBV19 to TRBJ1-1; possibly TRBD1 for D (6 bases). The CDR3 has 14 residues. The germline V gene encodes CDR1 LNHDA and CDR2 SQIVND (reference sequence). V lost 4 bases and J 4 bases, leaving 13 bases between the germline ends. The CDR3 nucleotides read TGTGCCAGTAGTAGTGACAGGTTTTTCACTGAAGCTTTCTTT. Translated: CASSSDRFFTEAFF.

CDR3 loop: CASSTHGTPEHF. Written as DNA, the CDR3 is TGTGCCAGCAGTACTCACGGGACACCCGAGCATTTT. The genes are TRBV6-6 and TRBJ1-5, with a weak D call TRBD1 (6 bases). In germline, CDR1 is MNHNY, CDR2 SVGAGI (reference sequence). V was trimmed by 5 bases and J by 14 bases, leaving 16 bases between them. The CDR3 sequence is 12 residues long.

The rearrangement joins TRBV6-4 to TRBJ2-5, with a weak D call TRBD2 (6 bases). Deletions cut 6 bases from V and 5 bases from J, with 13 bases between. The CDR3 consists of 13 residues. Germline CDR1 is MRHNA and CDR2 is SNTAGT. In DNA, the CDR3 is TGTGCCAGCAGCGGGAGCCGGGGTGAGACCCAGTACTTC. Translation gives CASSGSRGETQYF.

The chain links TRBV2 to TRBJ1-3; D remains ambiguous. Germline assignment: CDR1 SNHLY and CDR2 FYNNEI. The CDR3 is 13 amino acids. V gave up 6 bases and J gave up 0 bases, with 6 bases separating them. DNA for the CDR3: TGTGCCAGCAGCCAAGCCTCTGGAAACACCATATATTTT. Residues: CASSQASGNTIYF.

This clone came up once. The rearrangement uses TRBV2 and TRBJ1-5; TRBD1 agrees at 7 bases. J lost 5 bases, V lost 6 bases, and 10 bases had no gene match. CDR1 SNHLY and CDR2 FYNNEI come from the germline V gene. The CDR3 spans 15 residues. The CDR3 DNA reads as TGTGCCAGCAGCGACAGGGTCGGGGCATATCAGCCCCAGCATTTT. As protein: CASSDRVGAYQPQHF.

This sequence joins TRBV18 and TRBJ2-5; D gene ambiguous. The CDR3 is made up of 11 amino acids. Trimming took off 1 base at V and 5 bases at J, with 2 bases between the two ends. Looked up from germline, CDR1 is KGHSH and CDR2 is LQKENI. Here the CDR3 reads CASSPRETQYF. CDR3 bases: TGTGCCAGCTCACCACGGGAGACCCAGTACTTC.

The chain is built from TRBV2 and TRBJ2-7; D is unclear. This CDR3 has 14 residues. Germline CDR1 and CDR2: SNHLY and FYNNEI. Deletions cut 5 bases from V and 5 bases from J, with 16 bases between. The CDR3 DNA reads as TGTGCCAGCAGTTCCTCCCCCGGCCCCCACGAGCAGTACTTC. This gives the protein CASSSSPGPHEQYF.

This chain links TRBV2 with TRBJ1-5; D perhaps matches TRBD1 (6 bases). The CDR3 consists of 14 residues. V dropped 8 bases and J dropped 6 bases, with 17 bases sitting between them. Germline V lookup: CDR1 SNHLY, CDR2 FYNNEI. The CDR3 loop reads CASEGGAQGQPQHF. CDR3 bases: TGTGCCAGCGAAGGGGGGGCGCAGGGTCAGCCCCAGCATTTT.

The V call is TRBV28, the J call TRBJ2-1, with a weak D call TRBD2 (5 bases). This CDR3 region has 13 residues. Looked up from germline, CDR1 is MDHEN and CDR2 is SYDVKM. V shed 8 bases and J shed 9 bases, with 17 bases lying between them. The CDR3 protein is CASQRVRRIEQFF. CDR3 nucleotides: TGTGCCAGCCAGAGGGTGCGGAGGATTGAGCAGTTCTTC.

This chain connects TRBV11-2 to TRBJ2-7; D not resolved. V was trimmed by 3 bases and J by 5 bases, leaving 20 bases between them. The CDR3 contains 16 residues. Germline V gene lookup returns CDR1 SGHAT and CDR2 FQNNGV. The CDR3 DNA reads as TGTGCCAGCAGCTTTAGGCGCGTGTGGGGAATCAACGAGCAGTACTTC. This sequence encodes CASSFRRVWGINEQYF.

In its sample, this clone is medium-sized (0.01 to 0.1%). The chain links TRBV7-9 to TRBJ2-2; D ambiguous. The CDR3 totals 12 residues. Trimming took 4 bases from V and 9 from J, leaving 9 bases between them. CDR1 SEHNR and CDR2 FQNEAQ come from the germline V gene (reference sequence). Here the CDR3 DNA reads TGTGCCAGCAGCTCTTCTTCCCGGGAGCTGTTTTTT. Translating it yields CASSSSSRELFF.

The chain combines TRBV6-1 with TRBJ1-4; a weak D match, TRBD1 (5 bases). V lost 4 bases to trimming and J lost 7 bases, with 19 bases between them. This CDR3 has 16 residues. Germline V gives CDR1 MNHNS, CDR2 SASEGT. The CDR3 coding sequence is TGTGCCAGCAGTGGGTCCTGGGGGAATTTTGGTGAAAAACTGTTTTTT. It specifies CASSGSWGNFGEKLFF.

V is TRBV9 and J is TRBJ1-2, with TRBD1 identical over 9 bases. In germline, CDR1 is SGDLS, CDR2 YYNGEE. The J segment lost 4 bases and the V segment lost 3 bases, leaving 1 base of the junction unmatched. CDR3 size: 13 residues. The CDR3 coding sequence is TGTGCCAGCAGCGAACAGGGGGCCTATGGCTACACCTTC. Its protein product is CASSEQGAYGYTF.

The chain links TRBV5-1 to TRBJ2-7; D could derive from TRBD1 or TRBD2 (5 bases each). The CDR3 is 15 residues long. With 1 base removed from V and 5 bases from J, the gap between germline ends came to 16 bases. Looked up from germline, CDR1 is SGHRS and CDR2 is YFSETQ. The CDR3 nucleotides are TGCGCCAGCAGCTTGATTTGGGGGAGCGGCGACGAGCAGTACTTC. It specifies CASSLIWGSGDEQYF.

The chain joins TRBV11-2 to TRBJ2-5; TRBD2 might be the D (6 bases). Trimming removed 5 bases from V and 5 bases from J, with 21 bases in between. The germline CDR1 and CDR2 sequences are SGHAT and FQNNGV. The CDR3 has 16 amino acids. The CDR3 DNA sequence: TGTGCCAGCAGCATACACCCGGGACTTGTCGAGGAGACCCAGTACTTC. It yields the protein CASSIHPGLVEETQYF.

This clone was seen a single time. The V call is TRBV18, the J call TRBJ2-3; TRBD2 agrees at 10 bases. The CDR3 extends over 18 amino acids. Germline-derived CDR1 and CDR2 are KGHSH and LQKENI. Trimming removed 3 bases from V and 2 bases from J; junction bases left unmatched: 11. CDR3 bases: TGTGCCAGCTCACCGGCTAGCGGGAGAGTATTGACCACAGATACGCAGTATTTT. Its translation is CASSPASGRVLTTDTQYF.

This clone was counted a single time. This rearrangement joins TRBV5-4 to TRBJ1-4, with no clear D. Germline V CDR1 and CDR2: SGHNT, YYREEE (reference sequence). The ends were cut back, 5 bases at V and 8 bases at J, with 16 bases in the middle. The CDR3 sequence is 14 residues long. The CDR3 DNA sequence: TGTGCCAGCAGGAAGGGAGGCCCGGGAGAAAAACTGTTTTTT. It codes for CASRKGGPGEKLFF.

This sequence joins TRBV14 and TRBJ1-3; TRBD1 aligns across 7 bases. With 1 base clipped from V and 3 bases from J, the junction kept 3 bases outside the gene matches. CDR1 and CDR2 (germline): SGHDN, FVKESK. The CDR3 length is 15 residues. The CDR3 protein is CASSQVTGVGNTIYF. The CDR3 DNA follows: TGTGCCAGCAGCCAAGTAACAGGGGTTGGAAACACCATATATTTT.

This clone was recorded a few times. The CDR3 bases are TGTGCCAGCAGCTTAGAAGGGGTAGAGCAGTACTTC. Translation: CASSLEGVEQYF. The chain combines TRBV7-9 with TRBJ2-7, with a weak D call TRBD1 (5 bases). The CDR3 consists of 12 residues. V lost 1 base and J lost 7, with 8 bases in between. CDR1 is SEHNR and CDR2 is FQNEAQ in the germline V gene (reference sequence).

The chain joins TRBV6-1 to TRBJ2-7; possibly TRBD2 for D (6 bases). CDR1 is MNHNS and CDR2 is SASEGT in the germline V gene. This CDR3 contains 16 residues. V was pared by 2 bases and J by 5 bases, with 19 bases between. The CDR3 coding sequence is TGTGCCAGCAGTGAAAGGGGCCGTCGGCCGGGGGACGAGCAGTACTTC. It translates to CASSERGRRPGDEQYF.

The chain joins TRBV27 to TRBJ2-3; unclear D gene. The CDR3 runs to 15 residues. From germline, CDR1 is MNHEY and CDR2 SMNVEV (reference sequence). Trimming removed 1 base from V and 1 base from J, with 9 bases in between. This CDR3 reads CASSLWNSGTDTQYF. For the CDR3, the DNA is TGTGCCAGCAGTTTATGGAACAGCGGCACAGATACGCAGTATTTT.

The V and J genes are TRBV29-1 and TRBJ2-3, with D unresolved. This CDR3 has 16 amino acids. Germline V gene data show CDR1 as SQVTM and CDR2 as ANQGSEA. V was clipped by 0 bases and J by 1 base, with 14 bases between them. The CDR3, as DNA: TGCAGCGTTGAAGATCTTCTGGATGCGGGCACAGATACGCAGTATTTT. It yields the protein CSVEDLLDAGTDTQYF.

CDR3 in amino acids: CATSSAVNQPQHF. The CDR3 DNA follows: TGTGCCACCAGCTCGGCCGTTAATCAGCCCCAGCATTTT. The chain is built from TRBV15 and TRBJ1-5, with no clear D. The V gene's germline CDR1 is LNHNV and CDR2 YYDKDF (reference sequence). Trimming shortened V by 5 bases and J by 4 bases, and 9 bases separated the two germline ends. This CDR3 contains 13 residues.

This chain connects TRBV2 to TRBJ2-3, with 8 nucleotides matching TRBD1. Germline assignment: CDR1 SNHLY and CDR2 FYNNEI. The V gene end was trimmed by 8 bases and the J gene end by 4 bases; junction bases not matched to a gene: 2. The CDR3 length is 12 residues. The CDR3 bases are TGTGCCAGCGGACAGGGCTCAGATACGCAGTATTTT. This translates into CASGQGSDTQYF.

The chain couples TRBV5-1 to TRBJ1-1; a weak D match, TRBD1 (6 bases). Per the germline V gene, CDR1 is SGHRS and CDR2 is YFSETQ. The CDR3 runs to 21 residues. The V gene lost 0 bases and the J gene lost 1 base, with 28 bases spanning the gap. In DNA form, the CDR3 reads TGCGCCAGCAGCTTGGCCCGCAACTTCAACAGGGTGGGGCAAGGGAACACTGAAGCTTTCTTT. Protein: CASSLARNFNRVGQGNTEAFF.

The chain uses TRBV4-2 and TRBJ2-7; TRBD2 agrees at 10 bases. V gave up 1 base and J gave up 4 bases; unmatched junction bases: 10. This CDR3 comprises 17 residues. Germline CDR1 is LGHNA and CDR2 is YNFKEQ. The CDR3 nucleotides read TGTGCCAGCAGCCAAGCCTCCCCTAGCGGGAGTGGGTACGAGCAGTACTTC. It codes for CASSQASPSGSGYEQYF.